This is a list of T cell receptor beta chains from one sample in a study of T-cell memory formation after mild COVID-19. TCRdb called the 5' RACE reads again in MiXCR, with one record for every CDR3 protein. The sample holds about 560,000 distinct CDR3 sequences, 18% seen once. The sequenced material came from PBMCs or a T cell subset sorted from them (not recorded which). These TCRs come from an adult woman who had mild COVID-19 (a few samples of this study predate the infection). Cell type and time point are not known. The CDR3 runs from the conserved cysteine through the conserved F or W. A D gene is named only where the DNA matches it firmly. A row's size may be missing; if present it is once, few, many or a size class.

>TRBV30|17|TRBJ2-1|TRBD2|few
CAWSDRTSAQHHNEQFF
TGTGCCTGGAGTGATCGGACTAGCGCGCAACATCACAATGAGCAGTTCTTC
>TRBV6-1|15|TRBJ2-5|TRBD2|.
CASSGLAGVKETQYF
TGTGCCAGCAGTGGACTAGCGGGAGTGAAGGAGACCCAGTACTTC
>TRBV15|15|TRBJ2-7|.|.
CATSRDSESSYEQYF
TGTGCCACCAGCAGAGATTCGGAGAGCTCCTACGAGCAGTACTTC
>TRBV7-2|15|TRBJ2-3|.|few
CASTPGGVPGDTQYF
TGTGCCAGCACGCCCGGAGGGGTTCCGGGGGATACGCAGTATTTT
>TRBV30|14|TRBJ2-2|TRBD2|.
CAWTLGGSTGELFF
TGTGCCTGGACCTTGGGGGGGAGCACCGGGGAGCTGTTTTTT
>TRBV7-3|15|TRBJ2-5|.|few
CASSLIPGIRETQYF
TGTGCCAGCAGCTTAATCCCGGGGATAAGAGAGACCCAGTACTTC
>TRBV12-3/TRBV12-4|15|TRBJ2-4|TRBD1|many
CASSQQGVAKNIQYF
TGTGCCAGCAGTCAACAGGGGGTTGCCAAAAACATTCAGTACTTC
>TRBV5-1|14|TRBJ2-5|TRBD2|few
CASSWGRAQETQYF
TGCGCCAGCAGCTGGGGGAGGGCCCAAGAGACCCAGTACTTC
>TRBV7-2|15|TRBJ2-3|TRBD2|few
CASSPGLAGGNTQYF
TGTGCCAGCAGCCCCGGACTAGCGGGAGGGAATACGCAGTATTTT
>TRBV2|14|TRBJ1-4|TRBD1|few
CASSLGQGYEKLFF
TGTGCCAGCAGTCTAGGACAGGGATACGAAAAACTGTTTTTT
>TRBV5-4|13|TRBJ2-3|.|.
CASSLHSTDTQYF
TGTGCCAGCAGCTTGCATAGCACAGATACGCAGTATTTT
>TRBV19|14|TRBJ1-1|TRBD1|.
CASRQGGKATEAFF
TGTGCCAGTAGGCAGGGGGGGAAGGCCACTGAAGCTTTCTTT
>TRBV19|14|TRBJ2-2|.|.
CASSMQGNTGELFF
TGTGCCAGTAGTATGCAGGGCAACACCGGGGAGCTGTTTTTT
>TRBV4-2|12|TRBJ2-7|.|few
CASSQGWGEQYF
TGTGCCAGCAGCCAAGGTTGGGGCGAGCAGTACTTC
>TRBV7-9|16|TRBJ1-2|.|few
CASSLALSGPAYGYTF
TGTGCCAGCAGCTTAGCGCTTTCGGGGCCCGCCTATGGCTACACCTTC
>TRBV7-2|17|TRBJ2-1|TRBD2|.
CASSLSGLAGNYNEQFF
TGTGCCAGCAGCTTGTCGGGACTAGCGGGAAACTACAATGAGCAGTTCTTC
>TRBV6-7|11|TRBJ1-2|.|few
CASRDAPGYTF
TGTGCCAGCAGGGACGCACCGGGCTACACCTTC
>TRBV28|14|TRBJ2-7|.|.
CASSFHQVSYEQYF
TGTGCCAGCAGTTTCCATCAGGTCTCCTACGAGCAGTACTTC
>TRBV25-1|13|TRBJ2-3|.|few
CASSEASTGTQYF
TGTGCCAGCAGTGAAGCCTCAACGGGTACGCAGTATTTT
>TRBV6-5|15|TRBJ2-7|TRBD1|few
CASSYRDRGYYEQYF
TGTGCCAGCAGTTACCGGGACAGGGGTTACTACGAGCAGTACTTC
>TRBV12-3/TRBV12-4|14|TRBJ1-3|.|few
CASTLTGTGNTIYF
TGTGCCAGCACCCTAACAGGAACTGGAAACACCATATATTTT
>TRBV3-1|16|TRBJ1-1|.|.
CASSLAGGLMNTEAFF
TGTGCCAGCAGCCTAGCGGGGGGGCTGATGAACACTGAAGCTTTCTTT
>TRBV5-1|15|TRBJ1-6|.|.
CASSLVQDWNSPLHF
TGCGCCAGCAGCTTGGTCCAGGATTGGAATTCACCCCTCCACTTT
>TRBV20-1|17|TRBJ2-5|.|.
CSATTVGSVGGGPTQYF
TGCAGTGCCACTACTGTCGGCAGTGTTGGAGGGGGCCCGACCCAGTACTTC
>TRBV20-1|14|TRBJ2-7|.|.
CSARDILGTYEQYF
TGCAGTGCTAGAGATATCCTGGGGACCTACGAGCAGTACTTC
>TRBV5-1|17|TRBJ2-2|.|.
CASSLEGSAWDVGELFF
TGCGCCAGCAGCTTGGAAGGGTCAGCCTGGGACGTTGGGGAGCTGTTTTTT
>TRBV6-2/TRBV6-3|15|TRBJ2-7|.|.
CASSFRGGDSYEQYF
TGTGCCAGCTCGTTTAGAGGGGGAGATTCCTACGAGCAGTACTTC
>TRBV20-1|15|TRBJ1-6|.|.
CSARDAGQYNSPLHF
TGCAGTGCTAGAGATGCTGGTCAATATAATTCACCCCTCCACTTT
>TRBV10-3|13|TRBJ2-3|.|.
CATRDGPTDTQYF
TGTGCCACCAGAGACGGTCCCACAGATACGCAGTATTTT
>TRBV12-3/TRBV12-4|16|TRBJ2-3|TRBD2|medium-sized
CASSLFSAGDTDTQYF
TGTGCCAGCAGTCTTTTTTCGGCGGGGGACACAGATACGCAGTATTTT
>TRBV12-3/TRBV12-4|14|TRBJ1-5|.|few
CASSLRATNQPQHF
TGTGCCAGCAGTCTCCGGGCGACCAATCAGCCCCAGCATTTT